This passage covers 17 T cell receptor beta chains from one sample sequenced in a study of CD4+ T cells in melanoma. Generated by immunoSEQ multiplex PCR, the TCRdb table keeps only in-frame clones and is missing some. The sample holds around 100,000 clones, approximately 92% seen once. The sequencing sample was made of peripheral blood. The receptors shown here come from a human donor with melanoma.

The DNA of the CDR3 is TGTGCCAGCAGCCCAGGGGACCTCCGTCGCGAGCAGTACTTC. It is translated as CASSPGDLRREQYF. This chain joins TRBV7-8 and TRBJ2-7, with a tentative D call TRBD1 (6 bases). Germline lookup yields CDR1 SGHVS and CDR2 FQNEAQ. This CDR3 contains 14 residues. The ends were cut back, 5 bases at V and 6 bases at J, with 17 bases in the middle.

Only one count was recorded for this clone. The chain has TRBV29-1 and TRBJ2-3; TRBD2 agrees at 7 bases. The V and J ends lost 3 bases and 0 bases, in that order; junction bases with no gene match: 9. The CDR3 runs 16 residues. Germline loops: CDR1 SQVTM, CDR2 ANQGSEA. The CDR3 coding sequence is TGCAGCGTTGATTCTGGGGAGGGGTCGAGCACAGATACGCAGTATTTT. Its translation is CSVDSGEGSSTDTQYF.

The J gene is TRBJ2-2, the V gene TRBV7-3; no reliable D call. CDR1 and CDR2 from the germline V gene are SGHTA and FQGTGA. There are 15 residues in the CDR3. Deletions cut 5 bases from V and 4 bases from J, with 14 bases between. Here the CDR3 reads CASSPGRASTGELFF. The CDR3 DNA sequence: TGTGCCAGCAGCCCTGGCCGGGCCTCCACCGGGGAGCTGTTTTTT.

The gene calls are TRBV6-6 and TRBJ2-2, with D uncertain. V was shortened by 8 bases and J by 0 bases, with 10 bases between the two germline ends. Germline lookup yields CDR1 MNHNY and CDR2 SVGAGI (reference sequence). The CDR3 loop spans 14 amino acids. CDR3: CASGSTPNTGELFF. The CDR3 region has the DNA TGTGCCAGCGGAAGCACCCCGAACACCGGGGAGCTGTTTTTT.

The CDR3 loop reads CASSSSPGQGYGYTF. The CDR3, as DNA: TGCGCCAGCAGCTCCAGCCCGGGACAGGGCTATGGCTACACCTTC. The V call is TRBV4-1, the J call TRBJ1-2; 9 nucleotides line up with TRBD1. CDR3 size: 15 residues. Germline loops: CDR1 MGHRA, CDR2 YSYEKL. The V and J ends lost 5 bases and 4 bases, in that order; junction bases with no gene match: 8.

The chain joins TRBV4-3 to TRBJ1-3; D ambiguous. Trimming took off 0 bases at V and 0 bases at J, with 9 bases between the two ends. Germline CDR1 and CDR2: LGHNA and YSLEER. The CDR3 length is 16 residues. CDR3 region: CASSQDLMASGNTIYF. CDR3 DNA sequence: TGCGCCAGCAGCCAAGATTTGATGGCCTCTGGAAACACCATATATTTT.

This clone has just a few counts. This chain connects TRBV27 to TRBJ2-2, with D possibly TRBD1 on 5 matching bases. V shed 2 bases and J shed 5 bases, with 9 bases lying between them. Germline V gene sequence: CDR1 MNHEY, CDR2 SMNVEV (reference sequence). The CDR3 totals 14 residues. CDR3 in DNA: TGTGCCAGCAGTTTAGCAGGGAAAACCGGGGAGCTGTTTTTT. It yields the protein CASSLAGKTGELFF.

The chain couples TRBV6-6 to TRBJ2-7; 8 bases agree with TRBD2. The CDR3 has 15 amino acids. The germline CDR1 and CDR2 sequences are MNHNY and SVGAGI (reference sequence). Losses at the gene ends were 5 bases for V and 2 bases for J; bases not matched to a gene: 8. This chain's CDR3 is CASSTLTSEAYEQYF. CDR3 sequence (DNA): TGTGCCAGCAGTACACTGACTAGCGAGGCCTACGAGCAGTACTTC.

The chain employs TRBV28 and TRBJ2-1; 7 bases match TRBD1. After removal of 3 bases from V and 5 bases from J, the junction contained 4 bases not matched to a gene. The CDR3 consists of 14 residues. Germline V CDR1 and CDR2: MDHEN, SYDVKM. CDR3 sequence reads: CASSLVRGHNEQFF. The CDR3 DNA reads TGTGCCAGCAGTTTGGTGAGGGGGCACAATGAGCAGTTCTTC.

This sequence joins TRBV19 and TRBJ2-1; D perhaps matches TRBD2 (5 bases). This CDR3 comprises 13 residues. The V and J ends lost 2 bases and 6 bases respectively, with 8 bases between them. CDR1 LNHDA and CDR2 SQIVND come from the germline V gene (reference sequence). DNA of the CDR3: TGTGCCAGTAGTATACAAGGAGGCAATGAGCAGTTCTTC. It yields the protein CASSIQGGNEQFF.

V gene TRBV10-2 combines with J gene TRBJ2-4, with 9 bases aligning to TRBD1. Germline V gene lookup returns CDR1 WSHSY and CDR2 SAAADI. This CDR3 is built from 12 residues. V dropped 4 bases and J dropped 12; count of bases not matched to a gene: 4. The CDR3: CASSGRQGDQYF. In nucleotides, the CDR3 is TGCGCCAGCAGTGGTCGACAGGGGGATCAGTACTTC.

The chain couples TRBV7-2 to TRBJ2-3; 7 positions match TRBD2. The CDR3 extends over 14 amino acids. CDR1 SGHTA and CDR2 FQGNSA come from the germline V gene. J lost 5 bases, V lost 3 bases, and 5 bases had no gene match. CDR3 sequence: CASSFGLVGDTQYF. Written as DNA, the CDR3 is TGTGCCAGCAGCTTTGGACTAGTGGGAGATACGCAGTATTTT.

CDR3 region: CASSLRQGASSYGYTF. The CDR3 DNA sequence: TGTGCCAGTAGTCTACGACAGGGGGCTTCTAGCTATGGCTACACCTTC. The V and J genes are TRBV19 and TRBJ1-2; 10 bases map to TRBD1. The germline CDR1 and CDR2 sequences are LNHDA and SQIVND (reference sequence). The CDR3 length is 16 residues. The junction had 10 bases not matched to a gene; V was cut back by 5 bases and J by 4 bases.

The chain recombines TRBV19 with TRBJ1-1; D gene ambiguous. This CDR3 contains 15 residues. Trimming pared 2 bases from V and 1 base from J, leaving 11 bases between. Germline V gene lookup returns CDR1 LNHDA and CDR2 SQIVND (reference sequence). CDR3 nucleotides: TGTGCCAGTAGTATAAGTTGGGAGTCGAACACTGAAGCTTTCTTT. Its translation is CASSISWESNTEAFF. The entire variable domain, with the rest obtained from reference TRBV19 and TRBJ1-1, is as follows: DGGITQSPKYLFRKEGQNVTLSCEQNLNHDAMYWYRQDPGQGLRLIYYSQIVNDFQKGDIAEGYSVSREKKESFPLTVTSAQKNPTAFYLCASSISWESNTEAFFGQGTRLTVV.

V gene TRBV4-3 combines with J gene TRBJ2-2; TRBD1 agrees at 8 bases. The CDR3 spans 16 residues. CDR1 and CDR2 from the germline V gene are LGHNA and YSLEER. After removal of 3 bases from V and 3 bases from J, the junction contained 6 bases not matched to a gene. In DNA, the CDR3 is TGCGCCAGCAGCCAGCTGGACAGGGCGGACACCGGGGAGCTGTTTTTT. Translating it yields CASSQLDRADTGELFF.

This chain links TRBV7-8 with TRBJ1-1; 7 nucleotides line up with TRBD1. After removal of 2 bases from V and 6 bases from J, the junction contained 15 bases not matched to a gene. CDR3 size: 17 residues. Germline V gene sequence: CDR1 SGHVS, CDR2 FQNEAQ. CDR3 coding DNA: TGTGCCAGCAGCTTATCTTCGGGACAGATCTTATCCCCTGAAGCTTTCTTT. It translates to CASSLSSGQILSPEAFF.

This CDR3 reads CASSIDSTEAFF. Here the CDR3 DNA reads TGTGCCAGTAGTATTGACAGCACTGAAGCTTTCTTT. This rearrangement joins TRBV19 to TRBJ1-1, with D tentatively TRBD1 (5 bases). Germline values: CDR1 LNHDA, CDR2 SQIVND (reference sequence). The V and J ends lost 3 bases and 4 bases respectively, with 6 bases between them. This CDR3 is built from 12 residues.